This T cell receptor (beta chain) appears in the sequencing data of a study of blood T cell repertoires in COVID-19. Libraries were prepared by immunoSEQ multiplex PCR; TCRdb keeps only in-frame clonotypes and omits some of them. The sample consists of roughly 160,000 clones, around 87% of them appearing once. This TCR was sampled from a woman aged 80 or over with COVID-19, enrolled during active disease. What was sequenced was peripheral blood.

The CDR3: CASRISQATGELFF. In DNA form, the CDR3 reads TGTGCCAGCAGAATCTCACAGGCCACCGGGGAGCTGTTTTTT. The chain couples TRBV2 to TRBJ2-2; perhaps TRBD1 as D (5 bases). The V end was cut by 6 bases, the J end by 4 bases, with 12 bases between. Germline CDR1 reads SNHLY; CDR2 reads FYNNEI. The CDR3 extends over 14 amino acids.